The 10 T cell receptor beta chains below were found in one sample sequenced in a study of early T cells in non-severe SARS-CoV-2 infection. TCRdb ran MiXCR on the 5' RACE reads and lists one entry per CDR3 protein. The table shows around 80,000 distinct CDR3 sequences, with roughly an eighth occurring only once. The sequencing sample was made of whole blood. The receptors were sampled from an adult who was a healthcare worker with PCR-confirmed SARS-CoV-2 infection or an uninfected control (not recorded which).

This rearrangement joins TRBV28 to TRBJ2-7; 7 positions agree with TRBD1. There are 14 residues in the CDR3. CDR1 MDHEN and CDR2 SYDVKM come from the germline V gene. The J segment lost 5 bases and the V segment lost 8 bases, leaving 12 bases of the junction unmatched. CDR3 sequence reads: CASVPGTDGHEQYF. CDR3 in DNA: TGTGCCAGCGTACCCGGGACAGACGGTCACGAGCAGTACTTC. The full variable domain, completed using reference TRBV28 and TRBJ2-7, is DVKVTQSSRYLVKRTGEKVFLECVQDMDHENMFWYRQDPGLGLRLIYFSYDVKMKEKGDIPEGYSVSREKKERFSLILESASTNQTSMYLCASVPGTDGHEQYFGPGTRLTVT.

This clonotype was seen a handful of times. V usage is TRBV20-1 and J usage is TRBJ2-5; D assignment may be TRBD1 or TRBD2 (6 bases each). V was trimmed by 6 bases and J by 1 base, leaving 9 bases between them. Germline loops: CDR1 DFQATT, CDR2 SNEGSKA (reference sequence). This CDR3 is built from 12 residues. Written as DNA, the CDR3 is TGCAGTGCGCGGGACACCCAAGAGACCCAGTACTTC. Its translation: CSARDTQETQYF.

The V and J genes are TRBV24-1 and TRBJ2-1; 9 bases line up with TRBD2. The junction had 11 bases not matched to a gene; V was cut back by 9 bases and J by 6 bases. This CDR3 is 15 amino acids long. Germline CDR1 reads KGHDR; CDR2 reads SFDVKD. CDR3 DNA: TGTGCCACCTCCACTGCGGGAGGGGGGAGCAATGAGCAGTTCTTC. Amino acid sequence: CATSTAGGGSNEQFF.

This clonotype occurred many times. The V gene is TRBV11-2, the J gene TRBJ2-1; 13 nucleotides align to TRBD2. The CDR3 extends over 18 amino acids. Germline assignment: CDR1 SGHAT and CDR2 FQNNGV. The J segment lost 4 bases and the V segment lost 1 base, leaving 7 bases of the junction unmatched. Here the CDR3 DNA reads TGTGCCAGCAGCTTAGTGGGGCCGGGACTAGCGGGATACAATGAGCAGTTCTTC. This gives the protein CASSLVGPGLAGYNEQFF.

The chain carries TRBV2 and TRBJ2-7; maybe TRBD1 (6 bases). CDR1 is SNHLY and CDR2 is FYNNEI in the germline V gene. The CDR3 contains 13 residues. Trimming removed 6 bases at V and 8 bases at J, with 17 bases between. The CDR3 is CASSGQTLGQQYF. CDR3 in DNA: TGTGCCAGCAGCGGACAGACTCTTGGGCAGCAGTACTTC.

In its sample, this clonotype was seen once. V gene TRBV20-1 combines with J gene TRBJ1-6; 7 bases match TRBD1. The CDR3 length is 13 residues. Germline V lookup: CDR1 DFQATT, CDR2 SNEGSKA (reference sequence). J gave up 8 bases and V 4 bases, and 5 bases lay outside the gene matches. The CDR3 here is CSAKTGYDSPLHF. In DNA form, the CDR3 reads TGCAGTGCTAAGACAGGGTACGATTCACCCCTCCACTTT.

The CDR3 loop reads CASSSGTVPQDTEAFF. For the CDR3, the DNA is TGTGCCAGCAGTTCAGGGACAGTGCCACAGGATACTGAAGCTTTCTTT. The genes are TRBV27 and TRBJ1-1, with 7 bases matching TRBD1. The germline V gene has CDR1 MNHEY and CDR2 SMNVEV (reference sequence). The CDR3 has 16 residues. V dropped 4 bases and J dropped 5; count of bases not matched to a gene: 13.

This clonotype was seen a few times. The chain joins TRBV12-3 or TRBV12-4 to TRBJ2-3; no reliable D call. This CDR3 has 14 residues. Trimming took off 3 bases at V and 5 bases at J, with 12 bases between the two ends. CDR3 nucleotides: TGTGCCAGCAGTTTTCGCCCAGCGATAGATACGCAGTATTTT. This translates into CASSFRPAIDTQYF.

This clonotype was counted many times. The chain is built from TRBV11-2 and TRBJ2-2, with D maybe TRBD2 (5 bases). The CDR3 contains 15 residues. The V gene's germline CDR1 is SGHAT and CDR2 FQNNGV. Trimming took 5 bases from V and 7 from J, leaving 17 bases between them. The CDR3 loop is CASSRPSYGGGELFF. The CDR3 bases are TGTGCCAGCAGCCGACCCTCTTACGGAGGCGGGGAGCTGTTTTTT.

This clonotype was recorded many times. V is TRBV4-2 and J is TRBJ2-3; a possible D gene is TRBD1 (6 bases). CDR1 and CDR2 from the germline V gene are LGHNA and YNFKEQ. V dropped 1 base and J dropped 4 bases, with 12 bases sitting between them. The CDR3 totals 15 residues. For the CDR3, the DNA is TGTGCCAGCAGCCAAGGTTGGACAGCCCCAGATACGCAGTATTTT. This gives the protein CASSQGWTAPDTQYF.